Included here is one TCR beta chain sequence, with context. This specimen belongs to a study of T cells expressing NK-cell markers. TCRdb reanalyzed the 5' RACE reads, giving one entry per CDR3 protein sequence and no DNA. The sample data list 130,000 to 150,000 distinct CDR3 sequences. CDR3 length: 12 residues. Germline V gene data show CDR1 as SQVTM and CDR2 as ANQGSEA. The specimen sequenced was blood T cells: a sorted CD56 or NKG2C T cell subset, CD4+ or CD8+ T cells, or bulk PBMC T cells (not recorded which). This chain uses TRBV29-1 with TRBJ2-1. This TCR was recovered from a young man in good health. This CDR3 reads CSVDAWDNEQFF.